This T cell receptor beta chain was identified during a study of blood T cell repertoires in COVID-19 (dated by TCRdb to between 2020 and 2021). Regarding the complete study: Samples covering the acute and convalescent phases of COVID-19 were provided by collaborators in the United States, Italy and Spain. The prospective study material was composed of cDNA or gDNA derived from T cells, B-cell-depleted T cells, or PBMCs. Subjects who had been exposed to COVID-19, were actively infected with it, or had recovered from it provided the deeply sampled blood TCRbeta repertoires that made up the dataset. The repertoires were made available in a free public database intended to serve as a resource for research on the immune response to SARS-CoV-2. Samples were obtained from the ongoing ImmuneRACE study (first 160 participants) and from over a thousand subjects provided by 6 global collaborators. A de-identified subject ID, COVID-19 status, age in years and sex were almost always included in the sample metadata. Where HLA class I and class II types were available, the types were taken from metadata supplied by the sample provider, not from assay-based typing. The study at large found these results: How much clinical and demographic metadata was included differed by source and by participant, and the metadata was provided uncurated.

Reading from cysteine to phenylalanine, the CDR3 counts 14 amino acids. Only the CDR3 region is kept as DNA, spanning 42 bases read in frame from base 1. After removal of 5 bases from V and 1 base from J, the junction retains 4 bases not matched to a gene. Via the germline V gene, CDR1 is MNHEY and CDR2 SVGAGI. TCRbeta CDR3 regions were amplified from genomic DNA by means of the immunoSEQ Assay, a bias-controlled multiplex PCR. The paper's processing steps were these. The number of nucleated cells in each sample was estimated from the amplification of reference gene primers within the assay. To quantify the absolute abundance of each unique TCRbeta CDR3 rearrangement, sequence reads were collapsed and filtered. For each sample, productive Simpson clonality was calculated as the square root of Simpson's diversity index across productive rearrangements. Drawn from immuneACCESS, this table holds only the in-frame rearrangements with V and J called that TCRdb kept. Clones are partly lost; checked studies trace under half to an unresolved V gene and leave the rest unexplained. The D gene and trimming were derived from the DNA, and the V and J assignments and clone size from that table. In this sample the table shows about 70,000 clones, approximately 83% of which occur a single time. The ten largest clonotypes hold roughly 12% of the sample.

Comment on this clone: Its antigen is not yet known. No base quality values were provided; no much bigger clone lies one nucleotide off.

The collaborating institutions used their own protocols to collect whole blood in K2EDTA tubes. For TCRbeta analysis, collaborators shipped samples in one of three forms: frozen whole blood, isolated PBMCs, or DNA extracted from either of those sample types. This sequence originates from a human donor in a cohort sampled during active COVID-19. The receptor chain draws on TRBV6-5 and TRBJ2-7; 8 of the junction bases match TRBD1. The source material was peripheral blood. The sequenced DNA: TGTGCCAGCAGTCCCAGGGACAGGTCCTACGAGCAGTACTTC. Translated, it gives CASSPRDRSYEQYF.